The 14 T cell receptor beta chains given below trace back to one sample, sequenced in a study of cytomegalovirus exposure and HLA in healthy donors. The protocol was immunoSEQ multiplex PCR, while the TCRdb copy is restricted to in-frame clones and leaves out a portion. This sample has about 280,000 clones, with approximately 86% found just once. Material: PBMCs. The receptor source for this set is a woman under 30 in good health and CMV-seronegative.

The chain has TRBV2 and TRBJ2-7, with D possibly being TRBD2 (6 bases). V was cut by 6 bases and J by 2 bases, with 14 bases left in between. CDR1 and CDR2 from the germline V gene are SNHLY and FYNNEI. There are 14 residues in the CDR3. This CDR3 is CASSIAEPAYEQYF. The CDR3 DNA reads TGTGCCAGCAGCATAGCGGAACCGGCCTACGAGCAGTACTTC.

This clone was seen more than once but under ten times. This chain uses TRBV5-4 with TRBJ2-5, with 8 bases fitting TRBD1. The CDR3 has 14 amino acids. The ends lost 4 bases at V and 2 bases at J; junction bases unmatched: 4. CDR1 SGHNT and CDR2 YYREEE come from the germline V gene (reference sequence). The CDR3: CASSRRDRQETQYF. The CDR3 DNA reads as TGTGCCAGCAGCCGCCGGGACAGGCAAGAGACCCAGTACTTC.

The chain joins TRBV5-8 to TRBJ2-2; TRBD2 aligns across 8 bases. This CDR3 has 16 residues. Unmatched junction bases numbered 5, after V lost 4 bases and J lost 0 bases. From germline, CDR1 is SGHTS and CDR2 YDEGEE. The CDR3, as DNA: TGTGCCAGCAGCGTCGGGACTAGTTCGAACACCGGGGAGCTGTTTTTT. Translated: CASSVGTSSNTGELFF.

This CDR3 reads CASSPLRAGGPRGEQFF. The DNA of the CDR3 is TGCGCCAGCAGCCCCTTAAGGGCGGGAGGGCCCCGAGGTGAGCAGTTCTTC. The rearrangement uses TRBV5-1 and TRBJ2-1, with 9 positions matching TRBD2. V shed 4 bases and J 9 bases; nucleotides not matched to a gene: 17. There are 17 residues in the CDR3. CDR1 SGHRS and CDR2 YFSETQ come from the germline V gene.

The gene calls are TRBV29-1 and TRBJ2-3; TRBD2 aligns across 12 bases. The germline CDR1 and CDR2 sequences are SQVTM and ANQGSEA. With V trimmed by 7 bases and J by 3 bases, 8 bases remained unmatched. This CDR3 is 15 amino acids long. The CDR3 DNA reads TGCAGCGCCCACCCTAGCGGGGGGGCGACAGATACGCAGTATTTT. Translation gives CSAHPSGGATDTQYF.

The chain combines TRBV19 with TRBJ1-1, with unresolved D. The CDR3 has 14 amino acids. Trimming pared 7 bases from V and 1 base from J, leaving 13 bases between. CDR1 is LNHDA, CDR2 SQIVND, per germline (reference sequence). CDR3 sequence (DNA): TGTGCCAGTAAGCGAGTTGAGGGGAACACTGAAGCTTTCTTT. It translates to CASKRVEGNTEAFF.

The chain is built from TRBV11-3 and TRBJ1-3; a possible D gene is TRBD1 (6 bases). This CDR3 is 15 amino acids long. With 2 bases removed from V and 4 bases from J, the gap between germline ends came to 12 bases. Germline lookup yields CDR1 SGHNT and CDR2 YENEEA. CDR3 loop: CASSLRGAAGNTIYF. CDR3 sequence (DNA): TGTGCCAGCAGCTTACGGGGGGCCGCGGGAAACACCATATATTTT.

V gene TRBV6-5 combines with J gene TRBJ1-1; D ambiguous. CDR1 is MNHEY and CDR2 is SVGAGI in the germline V gene. The CDR3 runs 14 residues. V gave up 2 bases and J gave up 2 bases, with 9 bases separating them. In DNA, the CDR3 is TGTGCCAGCAGTTACAACGTGGCAAACACTGAAGCTTTCTTT. Its translation: CASSYNVANTEAFF.

The chain recombines TRBV2 with TRBJ2-3; tentatively, D is TRBD1 (6 bases). This CDR3 region has 17 residues. Trimming removed 6 bases from V and 0 bases from J, with 19 bases in between. Per germline, CDR1 SNHLY and CDR2 FYNNEI. CDR3 nucleotide sequence: TGTGCCAGCAGGGCCCGGACAGTAACGTATAGCACAGATACGCAGTATTTT. The encoded protein is CASRARTVTYSTDTQYF.

This clone was counted a few times. This sequence joins TRBV11-2 and TRBJ1-2, with 8 bases identical to TRBD1. The CDR3 length is 15 residues. Losses at the gene ends were 5 bases for V and 5 bases for J; bases not matched to a gene: 10. The germline CDR1 and CDR2 sequences are SGHAT and FQNNGV. The CDR3 protein is CASSTFRDRMYGYTF. Here the CDR3 DNA reads TGTGCCAGCAGCACATTCCGGGACAGGATGTATGGCTACACCTTC.

The chain joins TRBV5-1 to TRBJ2-5; TRBD1 agrees at 7 bases. After removal of 3 bases from V and 6 bases from J, the junction contained 14 bases not matched to a gene. CDR3 length equals 16 residues. Germline lookup yields CDR1 SGHRS and CDR2 YFSETQ. CDR3 sequence: CASSWATGSIVKTQYF. The CDR3 DNA reads TGCGCCAGCAGCTGGGCGACAGGGTCCATCGTGAAGACCCAGTACTTC.

The chain has TRBV5-1 and TRBJ1-5, with 10 bases that match TRBD1. Losses at the gene ends were 4 bases for V and 4 bases for J; bases not matched to a gene: 2. Germline CDR1 is SGHRS and CDR2 is YFSETQ. The CDR3 is made up of 14 amino acids. The CDR3 loop is CASSRTGGNQPQHF. For the CDR3, the DNA is TGCGCCAGCAGCCGGACAGGGGGAAATCAGCCCCAGCATTTT.

A remark on this clone: Distinct nucleotide sequences in the sample also encode this CDR3. V is TRBV5-1 and J is TRBJ1-1; D is ambiguous. Trimming stripped 5 bases from V and 1 base from J, with 9 bases between. This CDR3 spans 13 amino acids. The V gene's germline CDR1 is SGHRS and CDR2 YFSETQ. The CDR3 DNA follows: TGCGCCAGCAGTCTACGGGGGAACACTGAAGCTTTCTTT. Its protein product is CASSLRGNTEAFF.

The rearrangement joins TRBV9 to TRBJ2-7, with 7 positions matching TRBD1. V shed 3 bases, J shed 3 bases, and the junction held 9 bases outside the gene matches. The CDR3 covers 15 residues. The germline gives CDR1 SGDLS, CDR2 YYNGEE. The CDR3 coding sequence is TGTGCCAGCAGCGCGATGACAGGGCGACGCTACGAGCAGTACTTC. Protein: CASSAMTGRRYEQYF. Complete variable domain (other parts from reference TRBV9 and TRBJ2-7): DSGVTQTPKHLITATGQRVTLRCSPRSGDLSVYWYQQSLDQGLQFLIQYYNGEERAKGNILERFSAQQFPDLHSELNLSSLELGDSALYFCASSAMTGRRYEQYFGPGTRLTVT.